The 12 T cell receptor beta chains listed next were all sequenced from one sample in a study of T cells in Graves' hyperthyroidism and ophthalmopathy. TCR beta CDR3 sequences were amplified from RNA transcripts. First-round RT-PCR of the TCR CDR3 relied on the HTBI primer set. TCRdb reprocessed the multiplex PCR reads with MiXCR, giving one entry per CDR3 protein. The table shows roughly 300,000 distinct CDR3 sequences, with less than 30% occurring only once. The sequenced sample was blood. Source of these receptors: a man aged 35 to 55 with Graves' hyperthyroidism that later progressed to Graves' ophthalmopathy.

This clonotype was seen at least ten times. The J gene is TRBJ2-6, the V gene TRBV25-1, with TRBD1 matching 9 bases. This CDR3 has 16 amino acids. J lost 2 bases, V lost 6 bases, and 5 bases had no gene match. CDR1 and CDR2 from the germline V gene are MGHDK and SYGVNS. In nucleotides, the CDR3 is TGTGCCAGCAGAGGACAGGGGACCCCTGGGGCCAACGTCCTGACTTTC. It encodes CASRGQGTPGANVLTF. Together with reference TRBV25-1 and TRBJ2-6, the CDR3 gives the full variable domain: EADIYQTPRYLVIGTGKKITLECSQTMGHDKMYWYQQDPGMELHLIHYSYGVNSTEKGDLSSESTVSRIRTEHFPLTLESARPSHTSQYLCASRGQGTPGANVLTFGAGSRLTVL.

This rearrangement joins TRBV28 to TRBJ1-5; 7 bases are a match to TRBD1. This CDR3 is built from 15 residues. Germline V CDR1 and CDR2: MDHEN, SYDVKM. J gave up 1 base and V 8 bases, and 8 bases lay outside the gene matches. CDR3 nucleotide sequence: TGTGCCAGCGGCGCTCCGGGACAGAGCAATCAGCCCCAGCATTTT. It codes for CASGAPGQSNQPQHF. Drawing the rest from reference TRBV28 and TRBJ1-5, the complete variable domain is DVKVTQSSRYLVKRTGEKVFLECVQDMDHENMFWYRQDPGLGLRLIYFSYDVKMKEKGDIPEGYSVSREKKERFSLILESASTNQTSMYLCASGAPGQSNQPQHFGDGTRLSIL.

This clonotype has ten or more counts. This chain uses TRBV11-1 with TRBJ1-1; D remains unclear. V was shortened by 1 base and J by 0 bases, with 12 bases between the two germline ends. The CDR3 sequence is 16 residues long. CDR1 and CDR2 (germline): SGHAT, FQDESV (reference sequence). Here the CDR3 reads CASSLEKIDLNTEAFF. CDR3 DNA: TGTGCCAGCAGCTTAGAAAAAATAGACTTGAACACTGAAGCTTTCTTT.

The chain recombines TRBV6-1 with TRBJ1-5, with 7 positions matching TRBD1. The germline V gene has CDR1 MNHNS and CDR2 SASEGT. V trimming: 4 bases; J trimming: 0 bases; junction bases outside the gene matches: 15. The CDR3 is 19 residues long. CDR3 protein: CASSGWDSETMYSNQPQHF. The CDR3 bases are TGTGCCAGCAGTGGATGGGACAGCGAAACGATGTATAGCAATCAGCCCCAGCATTTT.

V and J are TRBV9 and TRBJ1-1; the D gene is possibly TRBD1 (6 bases). V lost 0 bases and J lost 3, with 15 bases in between. The CDR3 is made up of 16 amino acids. Germline V lookup: CDR1 SGDLS, CDR2 YYNGEE. The CDR3 DNA reads TGTGCCAGCAGCGTAGCGGGGCGGGGGCCGGACACTGAAGCTTTCTTT. Protein: CASSVAGRGPDTEAFF. The variable domain in full, with the rest retrieved from reference TRBV9 and TRBJ1-1, is DSGVTQTPKHLITATGQRVTLRCSPRSGDLSVYWYQQSLDQGLQFLIQYYNGEERAKGNILERFSAQQFPDLHSELNLSSLELGDSALYFCASSVAGRGPDTEAFFGQGTRLTVV.

This chain connects TRBV7-2 to TRBJ2-2; no firm D call. In germline, CDR1 is SGHTA, CDR2 FQGNSA. V gave up 2 bases and J gave up 5 bases, with 12 bases separating them. The CDR3 is made up of 15 amino acids. The CDR3 sequence: CASSLLATQTGELFF. The CDR3 nucleotides read TGTGCCAGCAGCTTACTGGCGACTCAGACCGGGGAGCTGTTTTTT. The entire variable domain, with the rest obtained from reference TRBV7-2 and TRBJ2-2, is as follows: GAGVSQSPSNKVTEKGKDVELRCDPISGHTALYWYRQSLGQGLEFLIYFQGNSAPDKSGLPSDRFSAERTGGSVSTLTIQRTQQEDSAVYLCASSLLATQTGELFFGEGSRLTVL.

The V gene is TRBV10-3, the J gene TRBJ1-1, with a possible D match to TRBD1 (6 bases). Germline assignment: CDR1 ENHRY and CDR2 SYGVKD. The CDR3 is 14 residues long. The V end lost 6 bases, the J end lost 0 bases, and 11 bases lay between the germline ends. Here the CDR3 DNA reads TGTGCCATCAGAACCGACAGGATGAACACTGAAGCTTTCTTT. This sequence encodes CAIRTDRMNTEAFF.

This clonotype has a count of ten or more. The chain is built from TRBV6-7 and TRBJ1-5; 9 bases fit TRBD1. TRBV6-7 is an ORF, with its function uncertain. V shed 4 bases and J 3 bases; nucleotides not matched to a gene: 16. The CDR3 length is 19 residues. The CDR3 loop reads CASSFSQGAEDRANQPQHF. As DNA, the CDR3 is TGTGCCAGCAGTTTTTCACAGGGGGCTGAGGATCGGGCCAATCAGCCCCAGCATTTT.

This clonotype was counted ten times or more. The chain carries TRBV24-1 and TRBJ2-3; D remains unclear. The CDR3 consists of 13 residues. V was cut by 9 bases and J by 2 bases, with 11 bases left in between. Germline CDR1 and CDR2: KGHDR and SFDVKD. In nucleotides, the CDR3 is TGTGCCACCCGGAATTTTCTCACAGATACGCAGTATTTT. It specifies CATRNFLTDTQYF.

Remarks on this clonotype: A much larger clone lies one base from this, so it may be a read error. This chain joins TRBV20-1 and TRBJ1-6; possible D gene TRBD1, 6 bases. Trimming stripped 0 bases from V and 3 bases from J, with 12 bases between. The length of the CDR3 is 16 residues. Germline V gene sequence: CDR1 DFQATT, CDR2 SNEGSKA (reference sequence). DNA for the CDR3: TGCAGTGCTAGAGATAGGGGGTGTGACTATAATTCACCCCTCCACTTT. Its protein product is CSARDRGCDYNSPLHF.

This clonotype came up many times. The chain joins TRBV15 to TRBJ1-5, with 10 bases identical to TRBD1. The CDR3 length is 16 residues. Germline values: CDR1 LNHNV, CDR2 YYDKDF (reference sequence). V trimming: 5 bases; J trimming: 5 bases; junction bases outside the gene matches: 9. The CDR3 region has the DNA TGTGCCACCAGCGGAGGAGGACAGGGGGTACATCAGCCCCAGCATTTT. Translating gives CATSGGGQGVHQPQHF.

This clonotype was detected many times. This sequence joins TRBV20-1 and TRBJ1-5; 8 bases line up with TRBD1. Germline V gives CDR1 DFQATT, CDR2 SNEGSKA (reference sequence). V lost 5 bases and J lost 3; bases outside the gene matches: 6. The CDR3 is made up of 14 amino acids. The CDR3 protein is CSAPNRGNNQPQHF. CDR3 nucleotide sequence: TGCAGTGCTCCCAACAGGGGGAACAATCAGCCCCAGCATTTT.